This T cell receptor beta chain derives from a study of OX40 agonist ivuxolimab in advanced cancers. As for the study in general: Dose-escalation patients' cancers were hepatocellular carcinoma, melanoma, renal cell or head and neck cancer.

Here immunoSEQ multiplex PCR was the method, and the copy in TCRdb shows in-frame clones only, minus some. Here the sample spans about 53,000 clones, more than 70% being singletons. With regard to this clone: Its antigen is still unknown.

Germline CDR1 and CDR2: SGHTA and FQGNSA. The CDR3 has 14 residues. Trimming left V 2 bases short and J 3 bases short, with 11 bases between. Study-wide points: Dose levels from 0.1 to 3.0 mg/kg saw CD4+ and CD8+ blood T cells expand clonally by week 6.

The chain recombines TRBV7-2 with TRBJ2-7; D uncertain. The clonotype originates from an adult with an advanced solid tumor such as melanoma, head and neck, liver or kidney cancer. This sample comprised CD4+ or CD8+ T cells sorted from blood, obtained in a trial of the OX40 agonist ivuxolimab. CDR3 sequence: CASSLPQMFYEQYF. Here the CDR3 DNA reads TGTGCCAGCAGCTTACCCCAGATGTTCTACGAGCAGTACTTC.